Sequencing of this TCR beta chain was carried out in a study of T cell responses to AZD1222 COVID-19 vaccine. Study-wide findings and caveats: The CD4 TCRs associated with vaccination extended across spike and predominated at 160-218 and 743-854. The study identified only five to seven AZD1222 recipients as seropositive at baseline. Repertoire collection took place solely once the T cell response had peaked. Nearly half of spike-specific TCRs reportedly target unmutated variant regions.

Only in-frame clones appear in the TCRdb table, and some are missing; sequencing was by immunoSEQ multiplex PCR. The repertoire holds roughly 120,000 clones, with roughly 90% as singletons. Germline values: CDR1 LNHDA, CDR2 SQIVND (reference sequence). The CDR3 is 17 residues long. V trimming: 5 bases; J trimming: 2 bases; junction bases outside the gene matches: 10. With regard to this clone: Its antigen remains unidentified.

The specimen was peripheral blood, collected 28 days after the second dose of the MenACWY control vaccine. This sequence originates from an adult who received the MenACWY meningococcal vaccine as a control. V is TRBV19 and J is TRBJ1-5; TRBD1 agrees at 9 bases. For the CDR3, the DNA is TGTGCCAGTAGTGCCGGGACAGGGTGGGAGGGCAATCAGCCCCAGCATTTT. This gives the protein CASSAGTGWEGNQPQHF.